The 29 T cell receptor beta chains below were found in one sample sequenced in a study of metastatic and nonmetastatic thyroid tumors. From the PCR reads, TCRdb re-called clones with MiXCR. The repertoire holds 14,000 to 15,000 clones, around 3.6% seen once, with 27% in the top ten. The entire patient cohort was treatment-naive prior to thyroid surgery. Source material: tumor tissue. These receptor sequences come from a female donor with papillary thyroid cancer or a benign thyroid nodule (not recorded which). Some clones in this sample may be carry-over from other donors' samples.

By share of the sample, this clone is large. The CDR3 nucleotides read TGTGCCTCTCGATTTTTTAGGACAGGGGGCAATGAGCAGTTCTTC. This sequence encodes CASRFFRTGGNEQFF. V usage is TRBV28 and J usage is TRBJ2-1; TRBD1 matches 10 bases. Germline V lookup: CDR1 MDHEN, CDR2 SYDVKM. The CDR3 runs to 15 residues. The V segment lost 11 bases and the J segment 6 bases; nucleotides outside the gene matches: 13.

The chain links TRBV6-1 to TRBJ1-1; D is undetermined. V dropped 8 bases and J dropped 1 base, with 8 bases sitting between them. The CDR3 covers 12 residues. From germline, CDR1 is MNHNS and CDR2 SASEGT. CDR3 amino acids: CASSRGNTEAFF. DNA of the CDR3: TGTGCCAGCTCCCGGGGGAACACTGAAGCTTTCTTT.

This sequence joins TRBV20-1 and TRBJ2-3, with a tentative D call TRBD1 (6 bases). CDR1 is DFQATT and CDR2 is SNEGSKA in the germline V gene (reference sequence). Trimming cost V 3 bases and J 2 bases, with 18 bases left between them. The CDR3 extends over 16 amino acids. The DNA of the CDR3 is TGCAGTGCTAGCGATAACAGGGTGGGGAACACAGATACGCAGTATTTT. Translated: CSASDNRVGNTDTQYF.

This clone showed up many times. Likely a read error: the CDR3 ends without its conserved phenylalanine or tryptophan. It is unclear where the CDR3 begins or ends on the DNA, so no DNA is shown, and the CDR3 is as TCRdb lists it. The rearrangement links TRBV7-9 to TRBJ2-1; the table assigns TRBD1, which was not confirmed against the DNA. The CDR3 extends over 15 residues, inclusive of both ends. Per germline, CDR1 SEHNR and CDR2 FQNEAQ (reference sequence). The CDR3 reads CASSHPGLGYDEQLL.

A few counts support this clone. The V call is TRBV12-3 or TRBV12-4, the J call TRBJ1-2, with no clear D. This CDR3 region has 13 residues. Trimming removed 0 bases from V and 8 bases from J, with 10 bases in between. CDR3 in amino acids: CASSLALGGGYTF. The DNA for the CDR3 is TGTGCCAGCAGTTTAGCGCTGGGTGGAGGCTACACCTTC.

This sequence joins TRBV11-2 and TRBJ1-2; TRBD1 aligns across 8 bases. CDR3 length: 16 amino acids. The V gene's germline CDR1 is SGHAT and CDR2 FQNNGV. V trimming: 1 base; J trimming: 8 bases; junction bases outside the gene matches: 12. CDR3 sequence (DNA): TGTGCCAGCAGCTTAGGCCCCCAGGGGGCCGCTCGGGGCTACACCTTC. The encoded protein is CASSLGPQGAARGYTF.

This clone occurred a few times. The chain recombines TRBV12-3 or TRBV12-4 with TRBJ1-2, with 10 nucleotides matching TRBD1. V lost 5 bases and J lost 4; bases outside the gene matches: 7. The CDR3 runs 15 residues. CDR3 bases: TGTGCCAGCAGTCAGACAGGGGGCGTCGCCTATGGCTACACCTTC. It specifies CASSQTGGVAYGYTF.

The rearrangement joins TRBV5-1 to TRBJ2-1; TRBD2 aligns across 7 bases. This CDR3 comprises 15 residues. Trimming took 0 bases from V and 2 from J; bases not matched to a gene: 2. CDR1 and CDR2 from the germline V gene are SGHRS and YFSETQ. The CDR3 DNA sequence: TGCGCCAGCAGCTTGGGACTAGCCGCCTACAATGAGCAGTTCTTC. Translation: CASSLGLAAYNEQFF.

This clone was seen more than once but under ten times. The V call is TRBV20-1, the J call TRBJ2-7; no reliable D call. CDR1 and CDR2 from the germline V gene are DFQATT and SNEGSKA (reference sequence). The V end lost 0 bases, the J end lost 2 bases, and 8 bases lay between the germline ends. The length of the CDR3 is 13 residues. Here the CDR3 reads CSARDPRTYEQYF. The CDR3 DNA follows: TGCAGTGCTAGAGATCCCAGGACCTACGAGCAGTACTTC.

The chain joins TRBV19 to TRBJ2-2, with D uncertain. V was cut by 1 base and J by 7 bases, with 4 bases left in between. The CDR3 is 12 residues long. Germline V gene lookup returns CDR1 LNHDA and CDR2 SQIVND (reference sequence). In nucleotides, the CDR3 is TGTGCCAGTAGTATAGGTCTCGGGGAGCTGTTTTTT. Amino acid sequence: CASSIGLGELFF.

This clone came up a few times. V is TRBV13 and J is TRBJ2-1; no firm D call. The CDR3 has 14 residues. The V gene's germline CDR1 is PRHDT and CDR2 FYEKMQ (reference sequence). The V and J ends lost 2 bases and 0 bases respectively, with 5 bases between them. CDR3: CASSLSGSYNEQFF. CDR3 bases: TGTGCCAGCAGCTTATCGGGCTCCTACAATGAGCAGTTCTTC.

About this clone: The same CDR3 can be traced to other DNA sequences in this sample. The chain employs TRBV6-1 and TRBJ1-1; D perhaps matches TRBD1 (6 bases). This CDR3 is built from 16 residues. In germline, CDR1 is MNHNS, CDR2 SASEGT. V was shortened by 5 bases and J by 2 bases, with 18 bases between the two germline ends. The CDR3 DNA follows: TGTGCCAGCAGTACACTCCAGGGGACGGGAAACACTGAAGCTTTCTTT. This sequence encodes CASSTLQGTGNTEAFF.

This clone has just a few counts. V gene TRBV6-1 combines with J gene TRBJ2-1; D might be TRBD1 or TRBD2, each matching 5 bases. Per the germline V gene, CDR1 is MNHNS and CDR2 is SASEGT. CDR3 length equals 12 residues. Trimming took 6 bases from V and 8 from J, leaving 11 bases between them. The CDR3 sequence: CASRRDHHEQFF. DNA of the CDR3: TGTGCCAGCAGAAGGGACCATCATGAGCAGTTCTTC.

This clone appeared a few times. At one boundary the junction diverges from the germline segment, which might be a read error. The rearrangement uses TRBV6-5 and TRBJ2-3, with TRBD2 matching 8 bases. Germline values: CDR1 MNHEY, CDR2 SVGAGI. The CDR3 is 16 amino acids. The CDR3 loop is CASSYPSGSGTDTQYF. In DNA form, the CDR3 reads TGTGCCAGCAGTTACCCAAGCGGGAGTGGCACAGATACTCAGTATTTT.

The chain is built from TRBV20-1 and TRBJ1-3; D possibly corresponds to TRBD1 (6 bases). V gave up 2 bases and J gave up 5 bases, with 10 bases separating them. The CDR3 runs 13 residues. The germline gives CDR1 DFQATT, CDR2 SNEGSKA (reference sequence). The CDR3 spells CSARLDRRNTIYF. The DNA for the CDR3 is TGCAGTGCTAGATTGGACAGAAGAAACACCATATATTTT.

This clone has a handful of counts. The rearrangement links TRBV6-1 to TRBJ2-3; D might be TRBD2 (5 bases). Between the trimmed V and J ends, which lost 5 bases and 5 bases, there was a span of 11 bases. In germline, CDR1 is MNHNS, CDR2 SASEGT. CDR3 length: 13 residues. CDR3 bases: TGTGCCAGCAGTACCCGGAGCGGAGATACGCAGTATTTT. Amino acids: CASSTRSGDTQYF.

The chain employs TRBV5-1 and TRBJ2-7; the match to TRBD2 covers 10 bases. This CDR3 is built from 16 residues. Looked up from germline, CDR1 is SGHRS and CDR2 is YFSETQ. J gave up 5 bases and V 0 bases, and 8 bases lay outside the gene matches. The DNA of the CDR3 is TGCGCCAGCAGCTTGGAGGCTAGCGGGGGAATGGACGAGCAGTACTTC. Translating it yields CASSLEASGGMDEQYF.

The chain joins TRBV7-6 to TRBJ2-2; 8 positions agree with TRBD2. Losses at the gene ends were 4 bases for V and 5 bases for J; bases not matched to a gene: 6. There are 15 residues in the CDR3. The germline V gene encodes CDR1 SGHVS and CDR2 FNYEAQ. The DNA for the CDR3 is TGTGCCAGCAGCTGGGGCGGGAGGAGGACCGGGGAGCTGTTTTTT. It is translated as CASSWGGRRTGELFF.

The table lists this clone with a few counts. The chain has TRBV6-2 or TRBV6-3 and TRBJ2-1; D unresolved. The CDR3 is 16 residues long. The germline V gene encodes CDR1 MNHEY and CDR2 SVGEGT. V shed 0 bases and J shed 2 bases, with 11 bases lying between them. The CDR3 sequence is CASSYSNSVPYNEQFF. The CDR3, as DNA: TGTGCCAGCAGTTACTCGAACAGCGTGCCCTACAATGAGCAGTTCTTC.

The chain carries TRBV4-1 and TRBJ2-7; TRBD1 aligns across 9 bases. Germline CDR1 is MGHRA and CDR2 is YSYEKL. Trimming at V came to 6 bases and at J to 1 base, leaving 4 bases not matched to a gene. This CDR3 contains 14 residues. The CDR3 nucleotides read TGCGCCAGCAGTCCGGGACAGGGTTCCTACGAGCAGTACTTC. It codes for CASSPGQGSYEQYF.

In its sample, this clone was seen a few times. CDR3 DNA: TGTGCCAGCAGCTCGGACAGGGGCCCTTATGGCTACACCTTC. This translates into CASSSDRGPYGYTF. This chain connects TRBV7-9 to TRBJ1-2, with TRBD1 matching over 9 bases. The CDR3 spans 14 residues. The V segment lost 4 bases and the J segment 5 bases; nucleotides outside the gene matches: 5. CDR1 is SEHNR and CDR2 is FQNEAQ in the germline V gene (reference sequence). The full variable domain, its missing parts supplied by reference TRBV7-9 and TRBJ1-2, is DTGVSQNPRHKITKRGQNVTFRCDPISEHNRLYWYRQTLGQGPEFLTYFQNEAQLEKSRLLSDRFSAERPKGSFSTLEIQRTEQGDSAMYLCASSSDRGPYGYTFGSGTRLTVV.

The V gene is TRBV4-1, the J gene TRBJ2-2; 13 bases are shared with TRBD2. Germline V lookup: CDR1 MGHRA, CDR2 YSYEKL. The CDR3 spans 20 residues. The junction had 16 bases not matched to a gene; V was cut back by 2 bases and J by 7 bases. For the CDR3, the DNA is TGCGCCAGCAGCCAACCCGGACTAGCGGGAGCCCACCGCGGGGACGGGGAGCTGTTTTTT. This codes for CASSQPGLAGAHRGDGELFF.

The V and J genes are TRBV24-1 and TRBJ2-1, with 7 bases aligning to TRBD2. The CDR3 consists of 15 residues. The V gene's germline CDR1 is KGHDR and CDR2 SFDVKD. Germline trimming cut 0 bases from V and 2 bases from J; bases unmatched to any gene: 0. As DNA, the CDR3 is TGTGCCACCAGTGATTTGGGACTAGCCTACAATGAGCAGTTCTTC. This sequence encodes CATSDLGLAYNEQFF.

The gene calls are TRBV6-2 or TRBV6-3 and TRBJ2-1; 9 nucleotides match TRBD2. V trimming: 6 bases; J trimming: 3 bases; junction bases outside the gene matches: 9. Germline CDR1 reads MNHEY; CDR2 reads SVGEGT. The CDR3 extends over 16 amino acids. The CDR3 loop reads CASSAQTSGDYNEQFF. CDR3 nucleotide sequence: TGTGCCAGCAGCGCACAGACTAGCGGAGACTACAATGAGCAGTTCTTC.

The chain is built from TRBV2 and TRBJ2-1; 9 nucleotides match TRBD2. The V and J ends lost 5 bases and 5 bases, in that order; junction bases with no gene match: 4. Germline CDR1 reads SNHLY; CDR2 reads FYNNEI. The CDR3 runs to 14 residues. CDR3 in amino acids: CASSRLAEHNEQFF. The CDR3 nucleotides read TGTGCCAGCAGTCGACTAGCGGAGCACAATGAGCAGTTCTTC.

The V gene is TRBV20-1, the J gene TRBJ1-2; D is possibly TRBD1 (5 bases). Germline V gives CDR1 DFQATT, CDR2 SNEGSKA (reference sequence). The V end lost 4 bases, the J end lost 6 bases, and 9 bases lay between the germline ends. The CDR3 runs 11 residues. As DNA, the CDR3 is TGCAGTGCTACAGGGTTCAATGGCTACACCTTC. Translated, it gives CSATGFNGYTF.

The chain combines TRBV6-6 with TRBJ2-1; a possible D gene is TRBD2 (6 bases). Trimming left V 0 bases short and J 8 bases short, with 11 bases between. CDR1 is MNHNY and CDR2 is SVGAGI in the germline V gene (reference sequence). CDR3 length equals 14 residues. CDR3 in amino acids: CASSYSRAGHEQFF. The CDR3 DNA sequence: TGTGCCAGCAGTTACTCCCGAGCGGGCCATGAGCAGTTCTTC.

This clone was seen a handful of times. The chain recombines TRBV6-2 or TRBV6-3 with TRBJ2-7; 10 bases line up with TRBD2. Germline V gene lookup returns CDR1 MNHEY and CDR2 SVGEGT. The CDR3 is 14 residues long. Germline trimming cut 2 bases from V and 6 bases from J; bases unmatched to any gene: 4. As DNA, the CDR3 is TGTGCCAGCAGTTACCCTAGCGGGAGAGGCGAGCAGTACTTC. Translating gives CASSYPSGRGEQYF.

This clone was detected only a few times. V and J are TRBV7-9 and TRBJ2-3; D could derive from TRBD1 or TRBD2 (5 bases each). The CDR3 spans 15 residues. V lost 7 bases, J lost 2 bases, and 16 bases lay in between. Germline-derived CDR1 and CDR2 are SEHNR and FQNEAQ (reference sequence). The CDR3 nucleotides read TGTGCCAGCACCCCCGGGGCCAGATCCACAGATACGCAGTATTTT. Its protein is CASTPGARSTDTQYF. Complete variable domain (other parts from reference TRBV7-9 and TRBJ2-3): DTGVSQNPRHKITKRGQNVTFRCDPISEHNRLYWYRQTLGQGPEFLTYFQNEAQLEKSRLLSDRFSAERPKGSFSTLEIQRTEQGDSAMYLCASTPGARSTDTQYFGPGTRLTVL.